This paragraph reports one TCR beta chain. The antigen remains unidentified. This specimen belongs to a study of T-cell memory formation after mild COVID-19. The overall study: Clusters of TCRs were largely donor specific. Broader study findings: Nothing showed for sure that second-wave clones peaking on day 37 were SARS-CoV-2 specific. Those CD4+ clones that contracted were mainly in CM and EM (CD8+ ones in EMRA).

Trimming removed 6 bases at V and 4 bases at J, with 7 bases between. The CDR3 has 12 amino acids. TCRdb ran MiXCR on the 5' RACE reads and lists one entry per CDR3 protein. The table records 350,000 to 450,000 distinct CDR3 sequences, around 28% of them present only once. The chain joins TRBV12-3 or TRBV12-4 to TRBJ2-1, with unresolved D. Sequenced input: PBMCs or a T cell subset sorted from them (not recorded which). This receptor was identified in an adult woman who had mild COVID-19 (a few samples of this study predate the infection). Cell type and time point are not known. CDR3 loop: CASRFEYNEQFF. CDR3 nucleotides: TGTGCCAGCAGGTTCGAATACAATGAGCAGTTCTTC.